This T cell receptor beta chain originates from a study of blood T cell repertoires in COVID-19. Overall study: The samples span acute and convalescent COVID-19 from the United States, Italy and Spain. Sources were T cells, B-cell-depleted T cells, or PBMCs; the material itself was cDNA or gDNA.

The CDR3 runs to 13 residues. V lost 4 bases, J lost 4 bases, and 13 bases lay in between. Germline V lookup: CDR1 GTSNPN, CDR2 SVGIG (reference sequence). Source study methods: Counts of nucleated cells, estimated from reference gene primer amplification, were obtained. Assay: immunoSEQ multiplex PCR; the TCRdb copy retains only in-frame clones and omits some. For V, J and clone size, that table is used; D and trimming come from the DNA. The sample holds roughly 260,000 clones; about four fifths are singletons and the top ten take approximately 3.1%. The sequencing sample was made of peripheral blood. V is TRBV30 and J is TRBJ1-2, with D possibly being TRBD1 (5 bases). The sequence derives from a young woman with acute or convalescent COVID-19. The CDR3 is CAWIRQSTYGYTF. The CDR3 DNA is TGTGCCTGGATCAGACAGAGCACCTATGGCTACACCTTC.